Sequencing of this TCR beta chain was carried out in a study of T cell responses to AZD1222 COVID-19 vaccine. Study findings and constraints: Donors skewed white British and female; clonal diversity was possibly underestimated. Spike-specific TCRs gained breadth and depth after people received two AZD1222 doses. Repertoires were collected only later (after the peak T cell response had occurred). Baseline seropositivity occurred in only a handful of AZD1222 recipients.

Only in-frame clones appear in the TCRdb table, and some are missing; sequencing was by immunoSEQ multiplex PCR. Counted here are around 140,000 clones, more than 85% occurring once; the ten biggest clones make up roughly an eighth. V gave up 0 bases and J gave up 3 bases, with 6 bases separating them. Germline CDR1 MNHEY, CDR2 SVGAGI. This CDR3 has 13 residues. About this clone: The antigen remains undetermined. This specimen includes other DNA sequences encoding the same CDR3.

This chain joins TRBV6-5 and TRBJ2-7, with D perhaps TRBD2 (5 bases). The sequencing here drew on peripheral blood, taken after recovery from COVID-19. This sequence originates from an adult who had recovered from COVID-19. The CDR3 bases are TGTGCCAGCAGTTACTCCCGGGGCTACGAGCAGTACTTC. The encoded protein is CASSYSRGYEQYF.